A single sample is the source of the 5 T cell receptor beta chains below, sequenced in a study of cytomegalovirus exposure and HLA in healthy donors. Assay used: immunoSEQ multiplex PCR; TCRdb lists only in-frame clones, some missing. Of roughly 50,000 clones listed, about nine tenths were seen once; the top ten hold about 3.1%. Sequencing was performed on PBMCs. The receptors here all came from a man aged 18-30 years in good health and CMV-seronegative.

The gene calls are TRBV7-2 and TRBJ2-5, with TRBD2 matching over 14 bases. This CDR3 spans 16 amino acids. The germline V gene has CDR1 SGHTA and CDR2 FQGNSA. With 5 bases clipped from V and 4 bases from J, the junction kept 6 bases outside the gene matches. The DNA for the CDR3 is TGTGCCAGCAGCAGGGGACTAGCGGGAGCTCGAGAGACCCAGTACTTC. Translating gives CASSRGLAGARETQYF.

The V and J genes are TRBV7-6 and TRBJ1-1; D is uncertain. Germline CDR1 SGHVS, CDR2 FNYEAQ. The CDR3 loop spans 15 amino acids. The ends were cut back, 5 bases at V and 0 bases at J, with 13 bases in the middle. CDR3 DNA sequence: TGTGCCAGCAGCCTTGAAGCGCCTCTGAACACTGAAGCTTTCTTT. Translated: CASSLEAPLNTEAFF.

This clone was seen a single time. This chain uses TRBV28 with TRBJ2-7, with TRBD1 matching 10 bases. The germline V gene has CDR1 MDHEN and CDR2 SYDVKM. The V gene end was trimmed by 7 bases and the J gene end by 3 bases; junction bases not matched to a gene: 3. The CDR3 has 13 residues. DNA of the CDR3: TGTGCCAGCAAACGGACAGGGGGCTACGAGCAGTACTTC. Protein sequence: CASKRTGGYEQYF.

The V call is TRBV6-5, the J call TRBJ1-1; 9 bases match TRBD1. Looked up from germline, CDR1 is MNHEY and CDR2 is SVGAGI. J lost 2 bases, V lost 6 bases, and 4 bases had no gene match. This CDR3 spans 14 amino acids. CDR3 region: CASSQGQGNTEAFF. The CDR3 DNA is TGTGCCAGCAGCCAGGGACAGGGAAACACTGAAGCTTTCTTT.

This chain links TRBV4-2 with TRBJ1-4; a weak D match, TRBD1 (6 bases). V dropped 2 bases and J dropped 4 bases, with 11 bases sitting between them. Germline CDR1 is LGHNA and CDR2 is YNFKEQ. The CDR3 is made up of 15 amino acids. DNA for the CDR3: TGTGCCAGCAGCCAAACAGGGACCAGTAATGAAAAACTGTTTTTT. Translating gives CASSQTGTSNEKLFF.